The rows below give T cell receptor beta chains drawn from one sample of a study of patients and donors after allogeneic stem cell transplantation. TCRdb ran MiXCR on the RT-PCR reads and lists one entry per CDR3 protein. The sample holds about 960,000 distinct CDR3 sequences, roughly 18% seen once. Sequenced input: blood, either unsorted or a sorted T cell fraction (not recorded which). These receptors were taken from a human donor who was either an allogeneic HSCT recipient or a stem cell or donor lymphocyte infusion donor (not recorded which). It is not recorded whose cells these are; they may come from a transplant donor. Each CDR3 is given with its conserved first and last residue. D genes are given only for firm matches. The size field is filled for only some rows; it gives once, few, many or a size class.

size: NA
D: TRBD1
V: TRBV12-5
J: TRBJ1-5
DNA: TGTGCTAGTGGTTTCGGGCAGGGGGCGCGTCAGCCCCAGCATTTT
CDR3: CASGFGQGARQPQHF

size: NA
D: NA
V: TRBV20-1
J: TRBJ1-1
DNA: TGCAGTGCTAGCGGTGCGACTGAAGCTTTCTTT
CDR3: CSASGATEAFF

size: NA
D: NA
V: TRBV6-1
J: TRBJ1-2
DNA: TGTGCCAGCTTCCTGACCCCTAAAAAAGGCTATGGCTACACCTTC
CDR3: CASFLTPKKGYGYTF

size: NA
D: NA
V: TRBV2
J: TRBJ2-2
DNA: TGTGCCAGCAGTGAAGCGCTTGGGGGCACCGGGGAGCTGTTTTTT
CDR3: CASSEALGGTGELFF

size: few
D: NA
V: TRBV6-2/TRBV6-3
J: TRBJ2-2
DNA: TGTGCCAGCAGTTTTTCCTCTGGCGGCACCGGGGAGCTGTTTTTT
CDR3: CASSFSSGGTGELFF

size: NA
D: TRBD2
V: TRBV6-2/TRBV6-3
J: TRBJ2-3
DNA: TGTGCCACCAAAAATCGACTAGCGGGCACAGATACGCAGTATTTT
CDR3: CATKNRLAGTDTQYF

size: NA
D: NA
V: TRBV5-6
J: TRBJ2-7
DNA: TGTGCCAGCAGCCTGTTGGGGCAGTATTCCTACGAGCAGTACTTC
CDR3: CASSLLGQYSYEQYF

size: NA
D: NA
V: TRBV5-1
J: TRBJ2-7
DNA: TGCGCCAGCAGCGCGGCGGGACAAGGATCCTACGAGCAGTACTTC
CDR3: CASSAAGQGSYEQYF

size: NA
D: NA
V: TRBV4-2
J: TRBJ2-7
DNA: TGTGCCAGCAGCCATGCCGGGACGACGACCTACGAGCAGTACTTC
CDR3: CASSHAGTTTYEQYF

size: NA
D: TRBD2
V: TRBV12-3/TRBV12-4
J: TRBJ2-5
DNA: TGTGCCAGCAGTTCCAGCCCGGGGGAGGGGGAGACCCAGTACTTC
CDR3: CASSSSPGEGETQYF

size: NA
D: NA
V: TRBV3-1
J: TRBJ2-2
DNA: TGTGCCAGCAGCCATCTCGGGGCGGGTACCGGGGAGCTGTTTTTT
CDR3: CASSHLGAGTGELFF

size: few
D: TRBD2
V: TRBV7-8
J: TRBJ2-1
DNA: TGTGCCAGCAGCTTAGCCCCTAGCGGGAGACTCTACAATGAGCAGTTCTTC
CDR3: CASSLAPSGRLYNEQFF

size: few
D: NA
V: TRBV4-1
J: TRBJ1-1
DNA: TGCGCCAGCAGCCAAGGAGTAACTGAAGCTTTCTTT
CDR3: CASSQGVTEAFF

size: NA
D: TRBD1
V: TRBV4-1
J: TRBJ2-1
DNA: TGCGCCAGCAGCCAAGGTTGGGCTCAGGGGGCCAACAATGAGCAGTTCTTC
CDR3: CASSQGWAQGANNEQFF

size: few
D: TRBD1
V: TRBV10-3
J: TRBJ2-7
DNA: TGTGCCACTACGCAAGGGACAGGGGCCTACGAGCAGTACTTC
CDR3: CATTQGTGAYEQYF

size: few
D: NA
V: TRBV20-1
J: TRBJ2-4
DNA: TGCAGTGCTAGAACCCGCCGTGCGGTCAACATTCAGTACTTC
CDR3: CSARTRRAVNIQYF

size: NA
D: NA
V: TRBV19
J: TRBJ1-1
DNA: TGTGCCAGTAAGCGGTCGGTCCTCATGAACACTGAAGCTTTCTTT
CDR3: CASKRSVLMNTEAFF

size: few
D: TRBD1
V: TRBV6-1
J: TRBJ1-1
DNA: TGTGCCAGCAGTCTCCGATCGACAGGGCCGCACACTGAAGCTTTCTTT
CDR3: CASSLRSTGPHTEAFF

size: NA
D: TRBD2
V: TRBV5-1
J: TRBJ2-1
DNA: TGCGCCAGCAGCTTAGGGAGCGGGAGGGACGAGCAGTTCTTC
CDR3: CASSLGSGRDEQFF

size: NA
D: NA
V: TRBV12-3/TRBV12-4
J: TRBJ1-5
DNA: TGTGCCAGCAGTTTTTCGTGGACAGATCGAGATAATCAGCCCCAGCATTTT
CDR3: CASSFSWTDRDNQPQHF

size: few
D: TRBD1
V: TRBV5-1
J: TRBJ1-2
DNA: TGCGCCAGCAGCGGGACAGGGGGCGAAGACTATGGCTACACCTTC
CDR3: CASSGTGGEDYGYTF

size: few
D: NA
V: TRBV6-1
J: TRBJ2-7
DNA: TGTGCCAGCAGTGTGGTTGGGGGCTCGATCTACGAGCAGTACTTC
CDR3: CASSVVGGSIYEQYF

size: few
D: NA
V: TRBV2
J: TRBJ1-5
DNA: TGTGCCAGCAGTTCCCGTATAAATCAGCCCCAGCATTTT
CDR3: CASSSRINQPQHF

size: NA
D: NA
V: TRBV7-2
J: TRBJ2-3
DNA: TGTGCCAGCAGCTTCACCTCTTTGACCAGGCCCGGGTCTACGCAGTATTTT
CDR3: CASSFTSLTRPGSTQYF

size: few
D: NA
V: TRBV24-1
J: TRBJ1-2
DNA: TGTGCCACCAGTGATTTGAGGGTTGACTATGGCTACACCTTC
CDR3: CATSDLRVDYGYTF

size: NA
D: NA
V: TRBV12-3/TRBV12-4
J: TRBJ2-5
DNA: TGTGCCAGCAGTTTGGCTCCCAAAAAGACCCAGTACTTC
CDR3: CASSLAPKKTQYF

size: many
D: TRBD1
V: TRBV12-3/TRBV12-4
J: TRBJ1-5
DNA: TGTGCCAGCAGTTTACAGGGGGCGAATCAGCCCCAGCATTTT
CDR3: CASSLQGANQPQHF

size: NA
D: NA
V: TRBV25-1
J: TRBJ2-7
DNA: TGTGCCAGCAGTGAAACCCCCCGAGTGGGCTACGAGCAGTACTTC
CDR3: CASSETPRVGYEQYF

size: NA
D: NA
V: TRBV7-2
J: TRBJ1-5
DNA: TGTGCCAGCAGCTCGGACGGACGAAACAATCAGCCCCAGCATTTT
CDR3: CASSSDGRNNQPQHF

size: few
D: TRBD2
V: TRBV6-1
J: TRBJ2-3
DNA: TGTGCCAGCAGTGCCCCTAGCGGGGGGCTCACAGATACGCAGTATTTT
CDR3: CASSAPSGGLTDTQYF

size: NA
D: NA
V: TRBV19
J: TRBJ1-5
DNA: TGTGCCAGTAGTAGAAGTGCTGGGGATAGCAATCAGCCCCAGCATTTT
CDR3: CASSRSAGDSNQPQHF

size: many
D: NA
V: TRBV15
J: TRBJ2-2
DNA: TGTGCCACCAGCAGAGACACTAGTCGCACCGGGGAGCTGTTTTTT
CDR3: CATSRDTSRTGELFF

size: few
D: NA
V: TRBV7-9
J: TRBJ1-2
DNA: TGTGCCAGCAGCCCACTGACCGGGACAACTAACTATGGCTACACCTTC
CDR3: CASSPLTGTTNYGYTF

size: few
D: NA
V: TRBV20-1
J: TRBJ2-1
DNA: TGCAGTGCCTATACCGATGAGCAGTTCTTC
CDR3: CSAYTDEQFF

size: few
D: NA
V: TRBV21-1
J: TRBJ1-1
DNA: TGTGCCAGCAGCCACGGGATATGTGGTGCTTTCTTT
CDR3: CASSHGICGAFF

size: few
D: TRBD1
V: TRBV6-1
J: TRBJ1-2
DNA: TGTGCCAGCAGCGACTGGGCCCCGGACAGGGATGGCTACACCTTC
CDR3: CASSDWAPDRDGYTF

size: NA
D: NA
V: TRBV6-1
J: TRBJ1-3
DNA: TGTGCCAGCGAGAGGGAGGCGACCTCTGGAAACACCATATATTTT
CDR3: CASEREATSGNTIYF

size: NA
D: TRBD1
V: TRBV20-1
J: TRBJ2-1
DNA: TGCAGTGCTAGAGATTCGGGACAGCCAAATGAGCAGTTCTTC
CDR3: CSARDSGQPNEQFF

size: NA
D: TRBD1
V: TRBV6-2/TRBV6-3
J: TRBJ2-7
DNA: TGTGCCAGCAGTTACCGAACAGGGTCCGGGACAGGGGACAACGAGCAGTACTTC
CDR3: CASSYRTGSGTGDNEQYF

size: few
D: NA
V: TRBV6-1
J: TRBJ1-6
DNA: TGTGCCAGCAGCGGAGCAGAGGGGAAGATATCCTATAATTCACCCCTCCACTTT
CDR3: CASSGAEGKISYNSPLHF

size: NA
D: NA
V: TRBV7-2
J: TRBJ2-3
DNA: TGTGCCAGCAGCTTTTCACGGGGGGCGGGGGTAAAGGATACGCAGTATTTT
CDR3: CASSFSRGAGVKDTQYF

size: few
D: NA
V: TRBV5-5
J: TRBJ2-5
DNA: TGTGCCAGCAGCCCATTCAGGGGGGGGGAGACCCAGTACTTC
CDR3: CASSPFRGGETQYF

size: NA
D: TRBD1
V: TRBV5-1
J: TRBJ2-2
DNA: TGCGCCAGCAGCTTGCCGGCGGACAGGGGGCAGTCCGGGGAGCTGTTTTTT
CDR3: CASSLPADRGQSGELFF